A selection of T cell receptor beta chains follows, all from one sample in a study of T-cell memory formation after mild COVID-19. TCRdb independently ran MiXCR on the 5' RACE reads; one entry per CDR3 protein. The sample carries approximately 150,000 distinct CDR3 sequences, approximately 5.7% recorded once. The sequencing input was PBMCs or a T cell subset sorted from them (not recorded which). The receptors derive from an adult woman who had mild COVID-19 (a few samples of this study predate the infection). Cell type and time point are not known. Both conserved end residues are part of each CDR3. Each record gives: clone size, D gene, V gene, J gene, CDR3 protein, CDR3 DNA. D genes are given only for firm matches. For some rows the clone size is stated as once, few or many, or as a class when expanded; others skip it.

clone_size: few
d_call: TRBD2
v_call: TRBV5-4
j_call: TRBJ2-3
cdr3_aa: CASSSLAGEGADTQYF
cdr3_nt: TGTGCCAGCAGCTCTCTAGCGGGAGAGGGGGCAGATACGCAGTATTTT

clone_size: -
d_call: -
v_call: TRBV12-3/TRBV12-4
j_call: TRBJ1-5
cdr3_aa: CASSLREDSNQPQHF
cdr3_nt: TGTGCCAGCAGTTTACGGGAGGATAGCAATCAGCCCCAGCATTTT

clone_size: many
d_call: -
v_call: TRBV18
j_call: TRBJ1-5
cdr3_aa: CASSPATGPDSNQPQHF
cdr3_nt: TGTGCCAGCTCACCAGCAACAGGGCCAGATAGCAATCAGCCCCAGCATTTT

clone_size: -
d_call: -
v_call: TRBV24-1
j_call: TRBJ2-1
cdr3_aa: CATSDSPPSSYNEQFF
cdr3_nt: TGTGCCACCAGTGATTCCCCCCCCAGCTCCTACAATGAGCAGTTCTTC

clone_size: many
d_call: -
v_call: TRBV7-9
j_call: TRBJ2-1
cdr3_aa: CASSSREAAYNEQFF
cdr3_nt: TGTGCCAGCAGCTCCCGAGAAGCGGCCTACAATGAGCAGTTCTTC

clone_size: many
d_call: TRBD2
v_call: TRBV20-1
j_call: TRBJ2-1
cdr3_aa: CSARGREAGSSYNEQFF
cdr3_nt: TGCAGTGCTAGGGGGAGGGAGGCCGGGAGCTCCTACAATGAGCAGTTCTTC

clone_size: few
d_call: -
v_call: TRBV24-1
j_call: TRBJ2-6
cdr3_aa: CATSSGARANVLTF
cdr3_nt: TGTGCCACCAGTTCTGGGGCGAGAGCCAACGTCCTGACTTTC

clone_size: -
d_call: -
v_call: TRBV6-1
j_call: TRBJ1-1
cdr3_aa: CASSSTDQGGTEAFF
cdr3_nt: TGTGCCAGCAGTTCAACCGATCAGGGAGGCACTGAAGCTTTCTTT

clone_size: many
d_call: -
v_call: TRBV7-2
j_call: TRBJ2-1
cdr3_aa: CASSFGRTSAEQFF
cdr3_nt: TGTGCCAGCAGCTTTGGTAGGACAAGCGCTGAGCAGTTCTTC

clone_size: -
d_call: TRBD1
v_call: TRBV10-3
j_call: TRBJ1-6
cdr3_aa: CAISVQTGSNSPLHF
cdr3_nt: TGTGCCATCAGTGTCCAGACAGGGAGTAATTCACCCCTCCACTTT

clone_size: -
d_call: TRBD1
v_call: TRBV2
j_call: TRBJ2-7
cdr3_aa: CASSSGTGIYEQYF
cdr3_nt: TGTGCCAGCAGCTCCGGGACAGGGATCTACGAGCAGTACTTC

clone_size: many
d_call: TRBD2
v_call: TRBV7-8
j_call: TRBJ2-7
cdr3_aa: CASSLVGVAGALKSYEQYF
cdr3_nt: TGTGCCAGCAGCTTGGTCGGGGTAGCGGGGGCCCTAAAGTCCTACGAGCAGTACTTC

clone_size: many
d_call: TRBD1
v_call: TRBV29-1
j_call: TRBJ2-3
cdr3_aa: CSVEEAGGMTDTQYF
cdr3_nt: TGCAGCGTTGAAGAGGCAGGGGGTATGACAGATACGCAGTATTTT

clone_size: few
d_call: -
v_call: TRBV11-2
j_call: TRBJ1-6
cdr3_aa: CASSLGGVFSYNSPLHF
cdr3_nt: TGTGCCAGCAGCCTCGGGGGGGTGTTCTCCTATAATTCACCCCTCCACTTT

clone_size: -
d_call: TRBD2
v_call: TRBV6-5
j_call: TRBJ2-2
cdr3_aa: CASSYEGGGGAGELFF
cdr3_nt: TGTGCCAGCAGTTACGAGGGCGGCGGGGGGGCCGGGGAGCTGTTTTTT

clone_size: -
d_call: -
v_call: TRBV12-3/TRBV12-4
j_call: TRBJ1-2
cdr3_aa: CASSPFSPAPALTNGYTF
cdr3_nt: TGTGCCAGCAGTCCCTTTTCCCCGGCTCCCGCTTTAACTAATGGCTACACCTTC

clone_size: -
d_call: TRBD2
v_call: TRBV7-2
j_call: TRBJ2-7
cdr3_aa: CASSPRTSGIGEQYF
cdr3_nt: TGTGCCAGCAGTCCAAGGACTAGCGGGATTGGAGAGCAGTACTTC

clone_size: few
d_call: -
v_call: TRBV12-3/TRBV12-4
j_call: TRBJ2-5
cdr3_aa: CASSFRGAETQYF
cdr3_nt: TGTGCCAGCAGTTTTCGGGGGGCTGAGACCCAGTACTTC

clone_size: -
d_call: -
v_call: TRBV5-1
j_call: TRBJ2-5
cdr3_aa: CASSPQYQETQYF
cdr3_nt: TGCGCCAGCAGCCCCCAGTACCAAGAGACCCAGTACTTC

clone_size: many
d_call: -
v_call: TRBV12-3/TRBV12-4
j_call: TRBJ2-3
cdr3_aa: CASSTLWGTDTQYF
cdr3_nt: TGTGCCAGCAGCACTCTGTGGGGCACAGATACGCAGTATTTT

clone_size: -
d_call: TRBD1
v_call: TRBV18
j_call: TRBJ2-7
cdr3_aa: CASSLLGQGAYEQYF
cdr3_nt: TGTGCCAGCTCACTTTTGGGACAGGGGGCCTACGAGCAGTACTTC

clone_size: few
d_call: TRBD1
v_call: TRBV20-1
j_call: TRBJ2-3
cdr3_aa: CSARDATGTGGTDTQYF
cdr3_nt: TGCAGTGCTAGAGATGCAACCGGGACAGGGGGCACAGATACGCAGTATTTT

clone_size: many
d_call: TRBD1
v_call: TRBV4-2
j_call: TRBJ2-1
cdr3_aa: CASSLTAQGVWGNEQFF
cdr3_nt: TGTGCCAGCAGCCTAACCGCACAGGGGGTTTGGGGCAATGAGCAGTTCTTC

clone_size: -
d_call: -
v_call: TRBV7-9
j_call: TRBJ1-1
cdr3_aa: CASSFLGDTEAFF
cdr3_nt: TGTGCCAGCAGCTTCCTAGGGGACACTGAAGCTTTCTTT

clone_size: -
d_call: -
v_call: TRBV27
j_call: TRBJ1-3
cdr3_aa: CASSRGSPGNTIYF
cdr3_nt: TGTGCCAGCAGCCGGGGTTCGCCGGGAAACACCATATATTTT

clone_size: few
d_call: TRBD1
v_call: TRBV28
j_call: TRBJ2-5
cdr3_aa: CASAEGARLETQYF
cdr3_nt: TGTGCCAGCGCCGAGGGGGCGCGACTTGAGACCCAGTACTTC